The rows below give T cell receptor beta chains drawn from one sample of a study of shared clonotypes between healthy human individuals. The protocol was immunoSEQ multiplex PCR, while the TCRdb copy is restricted to in-frame clones and leaves out a portion. The table records 1.4 million to 1.5 million clones, over 95% of them present only once. Sequenced sample: naive CD4+ T cells sorted from blood. These receptors originate from a man aged 25 to 40 in good health. CDR3s leave out the opening cysteine and the closing phenylalanine or tryptophan. The order of the fields is J gene, V gene, CDR3 protein.

>TRBJ2-3|TRBV7-9
ASSLGLAGGTDTQY
>TRBJ2-5|TRBV6-1
ASIRRGETQY
>TRBJ2-4|TRBV28
ASSSGQFKWENIQY
>TRBJ2-5|TRBV5-1
ASSLEGSQETQY
>TRBJ2-2|TRBV18
ASSPSQTGELF
>TRBJ2-1|TRBV28
ASSLGRGIYNEQF
>TRBJ2-6|TRBV19
ASSARTGLGSGANVLT
>TRBJ2-3|TRBV5-1
ASSSAGLAPSDTQY
>TRBJ2-7|TRBV18
ASSRGLSYEQY
>TRBJ2-2|TRBV19
ASRGAQFANTGELF
>TRBJ2-7|TRBV4-3
ASSPLAGKGSYEQY
>TRBJ1-3|TRBV2
AFTTNSGNTIY
>TRBJ2-1|TRBV5-1
ASSFRWLQASSYNEQF
>TRBJ2-3|TRBV14
ASSQVWGLRTDTQY
>TRBJ2-7|TRBV9
ASSFGQFYEQY
>TRBJ2-5|TRBV11-3
ASSPSDRGHETQY
>TRBJ2-3|TRBV28
ASSLRQFTDTQY
>TRBJ2-1|TRBV30
AWSVMRRTSGTNNEQF
>TRBJ2-5|TRBV18
ASSPLRMGLGASRETQY
>TRBJ2-1|TRBV28
ASTRVNEQF
>TRBJ2-1|TRBV9
ASSVVGSSYNEQF
>TRBJ2-1|TRBV5-1
ASSLVAGGRFNEQF
>TRBJ2-5|TRBV18
ASSRDLAADYGETQY
>TRBJ2-2|TRBV5-4
ASTGTGNLGELF
>TRBJ1-2|TRBV28
ASSTGGHGYT
>TRBJ2-3|TRBV9
ASSVGATGRADTQY
>TRBJ2-3|TRBV7-8
ASSSGLAGVADTQY
>TRBJ2-3|TRBV2
ASSEAGVGVRGHTQY
>TRBJ2-7|TRBV5-6
ASSPDTGTRSGEQY
>TRBJ1-5|TRBV7-8
ASSLWGGQPQH
>TRBJ2-3|TRBV5-1
ASSLAGGRGGTDTQY
>TRBJ1-2|TRBV7-2
ASSGGLYGYT
>TRBJ1-4|TRBV4-1
ASSQDWGTEKLF
>TRBJ2-7|TRBV19
ASSGRGTSRAYEQY
>TRBJ2-1|TRBV27
ASTKVGLSYNEQF
>TRBJ2-3|TRBV5-1
ASSLASSSTDTQY
>TRBJ2-5|TRBV30
AWSAPPGLAGVAETQY
>TRBJ2-1|TRBV9
ASSVLKLAENNEQF
>TRBJ2-2|TRBV30
AWGRSANTGELF
>TRBJ2-1|TRBV7-9
ASSLGTGGSYNEQF
>TRBJ2-7|TRBV18
ASSRDRSLYEQY
>TRBJ1-1|TRBV2
ASSGEGGQAKTDTEAF
>TRBJ2-3|TRBV7-3
ASSSGVAGPSTDTQY
>TRBJ2-5|TRBV25-1
ASSSPAALYQETQY
>TRBJ1-5|TRBV15
ATAPGYHNQPQH
>TRBJ2-1|TRBV28
ASSVGTGGLYNEQF
>TRBJ1-5|TRBV19
ASQRQGYSNQPQH
>TRBJ2-7|TRBV7-6
ASSLALVGGHEQY
>TRBJ1-2|TRBV2
ATTRRDSNYGYT
>TRBJ2-7|TRBV19
ASSPRTGTYEQY
>TRBJ2-5|TRBV7-8
ASLGAPEETQY
>TRBJ2-3|TRBV28
ASSSTSGKQY
>TRBJ2-4|TRBV2
ASSEDRAKNIQY
>TRBJ1-1|TRBV6-5
ASSYSRVMATEAF
>TRBJ2-2|TRBV5-1
ASSLGGNTGELF
>TRBJ2-1|TRBV11-2
ASSLAGGSAIWGNEQF
>TRBJ2-5|TRBV28
ASTMGQGFAETQY
>TRBJ2-7|TRBV6-5
ASRTRGVSYEQY
>TRBJ2-3|TRBV6-6
ASSYTSSGEGTQY
>TRBJ2-1|TRBV5-1
ASSFGTIHNEQF